The 25 T cell receptor beta chains listed next were all sequenced from one sample in a study of Ad26.COV2.S vaccination and SARS-CoV-2 variants. This sample's treatment: 15 to 20 received Ad26.COV2.S at low or high dose, single or two shots; 5 received placebo; per-sample allocation not given. Sampling took place 63 days after the first vaccine or placebo injection. Only in-frame clones appear in the TCRdb table, and some are missing; sequencing was by immunoSEQ multiplex PCR. The sample shows about 410,000 clones, 75% to 90% of them seen only once. The sample consisted of peripheral blood, taken in a trial of Ad26.COV2.S vaccine versus placebo. Source of these receptors: a person between 18 and 59 years old who received the Ad26.COV2.S COVID-19 vaccine or a placebo.

This rearrangement joins TRBV6-5 to TRBJ1-2, with a tentative D call TRBD1 (6 bases). The CDR3 extends over 16 amino acids. Looked up from germline, CDR1 is MNHEY and CDR2 is SVGAGI. V lost 0 bases and J 4 bases, leaving 15 bases between the germline ends. The CDR3 coding sequence is TGTGCCAGCAGTTACTCTATAAGGACAGACCGCTATGGCTACACCTTC. It yields the protein CASSYSIRTDRYGYTF.

This clone has only a few counts. This chain links TRBV4-1 with TRBJ2-7; the match to TRBD1 covers 10 bases. V lost 0 bases to trimming and J lost 3 bases; unmatched junction nucleotides: 5. The CDR3 extends over 16 amino acids. Germline V gene lookup returns CDR1 MGHRA and CDR2 YSYEKL. The CDR3 loop reads CASSQEGQGIIYEQYF. DNA of the CDR3: TGCGCCAGCAGCCAAGAGGGACAGGGGATCATCTACGAGCAGTACTTC.

This sequence joins TRBV27 and TRBJ2-7; 8 bases match TRBD1. Germline CDR1 MNHEY, CDR2 SMNVEV (reference sequence). The CDR3 has 14 residues. V trimming: 2 bases; J trimming: 1 base; junction bases outside the gene matches: 1. The CDR3 DNA is TGTGCCAGCAGTTTACGACAGGGGTCCTACGAGCAGTACTTC. Amino acid sequence: CASSLRQGSYEQYF.

This clone was picked up a small number of times. The chain couples TRBV5-4 to TRBJ2-2; unclear D gene. The germline V gene encodes CDR1 SGHNT and CDR2 YYREEE (reference sequence). V was cut by 4 bases and J by 0 bases, with 7 bases left in between. The CDR3 length is 14 residues. CDR3 nucleotide sequence: TGTGCCAGCAGCCGGGCCGCGAACACCGGGGAGCTGTTTTTT. It is translated as CASSRAANTGELFF.

The V call is TRBV29-1, the J call TRBJ1-1; D unresolved. V was cut by 2 bases and J by 1 base, with 8 bases left in between. The CDR3 is 13 amino acids. In germline, CDR1 is SQVTM, CDR2 ANQGSEA. DNA for the CDR3: TGCAGCGTTGAACCGACATCGAACACTGAAGCTTTCTTT. Its protein is CSVEPTSNTEAFF.

This clone was seen once. The chain uses TRBV7-8 and TRBJ1-5; D uncertain. The V and J ends lost 4 bases and 3 bases respectively, with 19 bases between them. The germline CDR1 and CDR2 sequences are SGHVS and FQNEAQ. CDR3 length: 17 amino acids. CDR3 sequence: CASSSYYKATDNQPQHF. The CDR3 nucleotides are TGTGCCAGCAGCTCCTACTACAAGGCCACTGACAATCAGCCCCAGCATTTT.

The rearrangement uses TRBV5-6 and TRBJ2-1; maybe TRBD2 (5 bases). The ends were cut back, 5 bases at V and 9 bases at J, with 9 bases in the middle. This CDR3 has 11 amino acids. The germline gives CDR1 SGHDT, CDR2 YYEEEE. CDR3 in amino acids: CASSSGIEQFF. CDR3 coding DNA: TGTGCCAGCAGTTCCGGGATTGAGCAGTTCTTC. Together with reference TRBV5-6 and TRBJ2-1, the CDR3 gives the full variable domain: DAGVTQSPTHLIKTRGQQVTLRCSPKSGHDTVSWYQQALGQGPQFIFQYYEEEERQRGNFPDRFSGHQFPNYSSELNVNALLLGDSALYLCASSSGIEQFFGPGTRLTVL.

The V gene is TRBV6-2 or TRBV6-3, the J gene TRBJ1-1; 7 bases line up with TRBD1. Trimming at V came to 4 bases and at J to 8 bases, leaving 7 bases not matched to a gene. This CDR3 has 13 residues. Per germline, CDR1 MNHEY and CDR2 SVGEGT. Here the CDR3 reads CASSSQGPGEAFF. The CDR3 DNA reads as TGTGCCAGCAGTTCACAGGGGCCTGGGGAAGCTTTCTTT.

The chain combines TRBV2 with TRBJ1-2; 7 nucleotides align to TRBD1. Germline loops: CDR1 SNHLY, CDR2 FYNNEI. J gave up 5 bases and V 6 bases, and 12 bases lay outside the gene matches. There are 15 residues in the CDR3. DNA of the CDR3: TGTGCCAGCAGCCCGACAGGGAACCGCTTTTATGGCTACACCTTC. Its translation: CASSPTGNRFYGYTF.

The chain employs TRBV6-1 and TRBJ1-2; D not resolved. The CDR3 sequence is 15 residues long. Germline V gene lookup returns CDR1 MNHNS and CDR2 SASEGT. The germline V and J ends were trimmed by 3 bases and 4 bases, with 15 bases remaining between them. In DNA form, the CDR3 reads TGTGCCAGCAGTGAGCTGAATGAGGGCGGCTATGGCTACACCTTC. It translates to CASSELNEGGYGYTF.

V is TRBV4-1 and J is TRBJ1-4; D gene uncertain. The CDR3 has 16 amino acids. Germline CDR1 MGHRA, CDR2 YSYEKL. Trimming took off 4 bases at V and 8 bases at J, with 20 bases between the two ends. The CDR3 sequence: CASSPDRAGIPEKLFF. The CDR3 DNA reads TGCGCCAGCAGCCCGGACCGGGCGGGGATACCGGAAAAACTGTTTTTT.

The chain is built from TRBV5-1 and TRBJ2-7; 9 bases map to TRBD1. Trimming removed 3 bases from V and 7 bases from J; junction bases left unmatched: 5. The CDR3 extends over 13 amino acids. In germline, CDR1 is SGHRS, CDR2 YFSETQ. The CDR3, as DNA: TGCGCCAGCAGCTCCGGGACAGGGTGGGAGCAGTACTTC. Its protein product is CASSSGTGWEQYF.

This clone has just one count. This rearrangement joins TRBV6-5 to TRBJ1-6; D ambiguous. The ends were cut back, 2 bases at V and 12 bases at J, with 17 bases in the middle. Germline CDR1 and CDR2: MNHEY and SVGAGI. The CDR3 loop spans 15 amino acids. The CDR3 here is CASSYRAMGFRPLHF. The CDR3 nucleotides read TGTGCCAGCAGTTACCGGGCGATGGGGTTTCGACCCCTCCACTTT.

The chain uses TRBV6-5 and TRBJ1-1; D is unclear. Per the germline V gene, CDR1 is MNHEY and CDR2 is SVGAGI. The CDR3 is made up of 15 amino acids. The V gene lost 0 bases and the J gene lost 0 bases, with 8 bases spanning the gap. As DNA, the CDR3 is TGTGCCAGCAGTTACTCGTTCGGGATGAACACTGAAGCTTTCTTT. Translation gives CASSYSFGMNTEAFF.

The CDR3: CASSSQGRETDTQYF. CDR3 nucleotides: TGTGCCAGCAGTTCGCAGGGCAGGGAAACAGATACGCAGTATTTT. The V gene is TRBV28, the J gene TRBJ2-3; D perhaps matches TRBD1 (5 bases). V was cut by 4 bases and J by 3 bases, with 14 bases left in between. Germline V gives CDR1 MDHEN, CDR2 SYDVKM. This CDR3 contains 15 residues. The whole variable domain, filled in from reference TRBV28 and TRBJ2-3, reads DVKVTQSSRYLVKRTGEKVFLECVQDMDHENMFWYRQDPGLGLRLIYFSYDVKMKEKGDIPEGYSVSREKKERFSLILESASTNQTSMYLCASSSQGRETDTQYFGPGTRLTVL.

The V call is TRBV7-8, the J call TRBJ1-1; D gene unclear. Germline CDR1 is SGHVS and CDR2 is FQNEAQ. V lost 5 bases and J 1 base, leaving 5 bases between the germline ends. The CDR3 consists of 12 residues. This CDR3 is CASSQSNTEAFF. The CDR3 DNA sequence: TGTGCCAGCAGCCAGTCGAACACTGAAGCTTTCTTT.

This chain links TRBV30 with TRBJ2-3; 15 bases are shared with TRBD2. Trimming at V came to 5 bases and at J to 0 bases, leaving 9 bases not matched to a gene. Germline V gene sequence: CDR1 GTSNPN, CDR2 SVGIG (reference sequence). This CDR3 contains 18 residues. As DNA, the CDR3 is TGTGCCTGGGGCAAAGGGACTAGCGGGGGGTCTAGCACAGATACGCAGTATTTT. Protein product: CAWGKGTSGGSSTDTQYF.

This clone has more than one count but fewer than ten. The CDR3 reads CASTPGDGTYEQYF. CDR3 DNA sequence: TGCGCCAGCACCCCAGGGGACGGGACCTACGAGCAGTACTTC. This chain links TRBV4-1 with TRBJ2-7, with TRBD1 as a possible D gene (6 bases). Trimming left V 7 bases short and J 2 bases short, with 15 bases between. There are 14 residues in the CDR3. Germline lookup yields CDR1 MGHRA and CDR2 YSYEKL.

This clone was seen a single time. This chain uses TRBV5-8 with TRBJ1-5; TRBD1 matches at 12 bases. CDR1 SGHTS and CDR2 YDEGEE come from the germline V gene. The CDR3 covers 16 residues. J lost 7 bases, V lost 4 bases, and 9 bases had no gene match. The CDR3 region is CASSLGTGGGRQPQHF. For the CDR3, the DNA is TGTGCCAGCAGCCTCGGGACAGGGGGCGGTAGACAGCCCCAGCATTTT.

The chain joins TRBV5-1 to TRBJ1-1; D unclear. Germline V gene sequence: CDR1 SGHRS, CDR2 YFSETQ. This CDR3 spans 13 amino acids. V gave up 4 bases and J gave up 1 base, with 8 bases separating them. The CDR3 protein is CASSPGKNTEAFF. The DNA of the CDR3 is TGCGCCAGCAGCCCCGGGAAGAACACTGAAGCTTTCTTT.

J is TRBJ2-5 and V is TRBV5-1; TRBD1 agrees at 10 bases. Germline CDR1 SGHRS, CDR2 YFSETQ. This CDR3 is built from 15 residues. With 4 bases clipped from V and 1 base from J, the junction kept 4 bases outside the gene matches. Written as DNA, the CDR3 is TGCGCCAGCAGCCAAGGACAGGGGGTCCAAGAGACCCAGTACTTC. It codes for CASSQGQGVQETQYF.

The V call is TRBV4-3, the J call TRBJ1-1; maybe TRBD1 (5 bases). Germline loops: CDR1 LGHNA, CDR2 YSLEER. The length of the CDR3 is 13 residues. The V end lost 0 bases, the J end lost 7 bases, and 9 bases lay between the germline ends. CDR3 protein: CASSQDRDGEAFF. The CDR3 DNA sequence: TGCGCCAGCAGCCAAGACCGGGACGGTGAAGCTTTCTTT.

To note about this clone: The sample has other DNA sequences that encode this CDR3 too. The chain couples TRBV5-1 to TRBJ2-7; D may correspond to TRBD1 or TRBD2 (5 bases each). Trimming removed 0 bases from V and 4 bases from J, with 5 bases in between. Per germline, CDR1 SGHRS and CDR2 YFSETQ. The CDR3 is made up of 12 amino acids. CDR3 sequence: CASSLGGYEQYF. CDR3 coding DNA: TGCGCCAGCAGCTTGGGGGGGTACGAGCAGTACTTC.

The V and J genes are TRBV15 and TRBJ1-6; tentative D call: TRBD1 (5 bases). V lost 0 bases and J lost 4, with 16 bases in between. From germline, CDR1 is LNHNV and CDR2 YYDKDF (reference sequence). The CDR3 is made up of 18 amino acids. The CDR3 nucleotides read TGTGCCACCAGCAGAGAACCTCGGACACACCATTATAATTCACCCCTCCACTTT. Its protein is CATSREPRTHHYNSPLHF.

V usage is TRBV12-3 or TRBV12-4 and J usage is TRBJ1-1; 7 positions match TRBD1. This CDR3 spans 12 amino acids. V dropped 6 bases and J dropped 4; count of bases not matched to a gene: 2. CDR3 sequence reads: CASRRQGTEAFF. The DNA of the CDR3 is TGTGCCAGCAGACGACAGGGCACTGAAGCTTTCTTT.